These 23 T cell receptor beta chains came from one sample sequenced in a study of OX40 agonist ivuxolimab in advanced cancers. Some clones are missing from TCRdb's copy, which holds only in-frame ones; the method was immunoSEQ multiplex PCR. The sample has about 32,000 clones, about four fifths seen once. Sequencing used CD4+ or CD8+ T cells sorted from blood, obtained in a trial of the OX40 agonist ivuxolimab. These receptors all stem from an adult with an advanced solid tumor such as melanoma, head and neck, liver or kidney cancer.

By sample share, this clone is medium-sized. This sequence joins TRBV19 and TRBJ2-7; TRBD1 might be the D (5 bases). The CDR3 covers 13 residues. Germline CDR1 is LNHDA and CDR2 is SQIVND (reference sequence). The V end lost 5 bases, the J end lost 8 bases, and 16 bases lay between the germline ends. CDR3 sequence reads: CASSLVVTGQQYF. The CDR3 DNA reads TGTGCCAGTAGTCTAGTCGTAACAGGTCAGCAGTACTTC.

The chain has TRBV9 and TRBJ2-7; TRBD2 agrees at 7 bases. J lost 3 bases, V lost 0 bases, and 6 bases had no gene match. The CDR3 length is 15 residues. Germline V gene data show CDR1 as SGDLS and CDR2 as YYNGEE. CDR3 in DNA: TGTGCCAGCAGCGTAGCCGGGAGCGGGAACTACGAGCAGTACTTC. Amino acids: CASSVAGSGNYEQYF.

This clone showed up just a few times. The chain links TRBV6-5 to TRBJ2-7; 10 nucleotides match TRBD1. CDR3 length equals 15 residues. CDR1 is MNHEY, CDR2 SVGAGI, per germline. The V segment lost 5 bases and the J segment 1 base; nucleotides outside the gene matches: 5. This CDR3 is CASSPTGGLSYEQYF. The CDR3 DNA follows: TGTGCCAGCAGTCCGACAGGGGGCCTATCCTACGAGCAGTACTTC.

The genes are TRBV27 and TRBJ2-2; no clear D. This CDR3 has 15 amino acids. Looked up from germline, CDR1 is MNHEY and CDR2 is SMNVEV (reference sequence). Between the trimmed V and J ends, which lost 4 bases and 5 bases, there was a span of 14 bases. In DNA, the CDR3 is TGTGCCAGCAGTTCTGTGACCGTTCTAACCGGGGAGCTGTTTTTT. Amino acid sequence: CASSSVTVLTGELFF.

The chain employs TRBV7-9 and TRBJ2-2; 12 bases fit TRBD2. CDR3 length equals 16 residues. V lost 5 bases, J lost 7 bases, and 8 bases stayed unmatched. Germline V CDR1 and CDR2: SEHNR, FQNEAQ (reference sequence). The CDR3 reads CASSKLAGGPNGELFF. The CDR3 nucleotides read TGTGCCAGCAGCAAGCTAGCGGGAGGGCCTAACGGGGAGCTGTTTTTT. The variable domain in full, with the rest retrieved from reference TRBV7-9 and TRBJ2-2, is DTGVSQNPRHKITKRGQNVTFRCDPISEHNRLYWYRQTLGQGPEFLTYFQNEAQLEKSRLLSDRFSAERPKGSFSTLEIQRTEQGDSAMYLCASSKLAGGPNGELFFGEGSRLTVL.

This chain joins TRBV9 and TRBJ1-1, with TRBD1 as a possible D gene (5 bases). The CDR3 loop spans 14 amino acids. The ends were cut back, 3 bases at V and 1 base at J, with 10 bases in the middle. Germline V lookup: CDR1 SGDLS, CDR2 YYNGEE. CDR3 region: CASSEGDRNTEAFF. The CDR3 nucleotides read TGTGCCAGCAGCGAGGGAGACAGGAACACTGAAGCTTTCTTT.

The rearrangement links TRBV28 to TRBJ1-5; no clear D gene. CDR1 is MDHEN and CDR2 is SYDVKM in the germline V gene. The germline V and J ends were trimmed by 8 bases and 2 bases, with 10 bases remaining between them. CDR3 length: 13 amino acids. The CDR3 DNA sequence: TGTGCCAGCCTATCGAAGGGCAATCAGCCCCAGCATTTT. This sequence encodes CASLSKGNQPQHF. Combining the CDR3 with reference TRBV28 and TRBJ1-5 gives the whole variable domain DVKVTQSSRYLVKRTGEKVFLECVQDMDHENMFWYRQDPGLGLRLIYFSYDVKMKEKGDIPEGYSVSREKKERFSLILESASTNQTSMYLCASLSKGNQPQHFGDGTRLSIL.

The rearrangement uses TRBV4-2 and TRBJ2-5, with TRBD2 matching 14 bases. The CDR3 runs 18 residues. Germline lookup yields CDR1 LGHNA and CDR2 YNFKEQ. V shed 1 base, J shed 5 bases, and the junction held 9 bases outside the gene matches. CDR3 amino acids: CASSQAAGLAGAGETQYF. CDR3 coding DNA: TGTGCCAGCAGCCAAGCGGCGGGACTAGCGGGAGCAGGGGAGACCCAGTACTTC.

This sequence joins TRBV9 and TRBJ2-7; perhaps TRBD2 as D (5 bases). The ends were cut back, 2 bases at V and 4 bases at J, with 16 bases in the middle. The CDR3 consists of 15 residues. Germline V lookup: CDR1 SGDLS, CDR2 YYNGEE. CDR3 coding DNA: TGTGCCAGCAGCGTTGGGGAGCCCCGAGAGTACGAGCAGTACTTC. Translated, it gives CASSVGEPREYEQYF.

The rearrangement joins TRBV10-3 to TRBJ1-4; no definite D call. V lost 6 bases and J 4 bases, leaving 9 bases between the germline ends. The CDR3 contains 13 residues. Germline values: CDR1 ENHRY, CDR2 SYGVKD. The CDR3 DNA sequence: TGTGCCATCAGCATGAGGTTTAATGAAAAACTGTTTTTT. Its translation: CAISMRFNEKLFF.

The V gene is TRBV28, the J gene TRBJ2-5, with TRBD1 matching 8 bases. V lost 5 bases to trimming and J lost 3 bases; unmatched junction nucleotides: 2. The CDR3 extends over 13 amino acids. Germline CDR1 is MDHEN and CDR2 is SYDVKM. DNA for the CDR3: TGTGCCAGCAGTGGGACAGGAGAAGAGACCCAGTACTTC. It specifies CASSGTGEETQYF.

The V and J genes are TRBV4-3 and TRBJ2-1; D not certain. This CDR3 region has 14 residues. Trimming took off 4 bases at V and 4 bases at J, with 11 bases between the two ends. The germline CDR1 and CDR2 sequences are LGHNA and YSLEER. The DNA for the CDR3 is TGCGCCAGCAGCCTAAGACTGTCATACAATGAGCAGTTCTTC. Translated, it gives CASSLRLSYNEQFF.

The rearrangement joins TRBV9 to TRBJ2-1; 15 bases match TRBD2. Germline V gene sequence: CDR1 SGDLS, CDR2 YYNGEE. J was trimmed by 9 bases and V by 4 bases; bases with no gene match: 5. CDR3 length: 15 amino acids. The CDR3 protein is CASSPWTSGGGEQFF. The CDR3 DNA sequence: TGTGCCAGCAGCCCATGGACTAGCGGGGGGGGTGAGCAGTTCTTC.

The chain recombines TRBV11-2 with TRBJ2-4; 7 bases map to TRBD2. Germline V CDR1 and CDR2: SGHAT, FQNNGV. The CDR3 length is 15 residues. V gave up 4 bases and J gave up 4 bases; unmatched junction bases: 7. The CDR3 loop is CASSSLGGGKNIQYF. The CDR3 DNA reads TGTGCCAGCAGCTCCCTGGGCGGGGGAAAAAACATTCAGTACTTC.

CDR3 amino acids: CASSLSRGPHTGELFF. CDR3 in DNA: TGTGCCAGCAGCTTAAGCAGGGGGCCACACACCGGGGAGCTGTTTTTT. V is TRBV7-3 and J is TRBJ2-2; 8 positions agree with TRBD1. The length of the CDR3 is 16 residues. V dropped 1 base and J dropped 3; count of bases not matched to a gene: 4. Germline lookup yields CDR1 SGHTA and CDR2 FQGTGA.

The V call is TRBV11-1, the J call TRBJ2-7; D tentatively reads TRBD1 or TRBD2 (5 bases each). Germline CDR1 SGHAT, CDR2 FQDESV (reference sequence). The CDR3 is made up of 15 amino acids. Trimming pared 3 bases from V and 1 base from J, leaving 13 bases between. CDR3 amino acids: CASSFLAQGSYEQYF. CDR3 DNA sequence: TGTGCCAGCAGCTTCCTAGCCCAGGGATCCTACGAGCAGTACTTC.

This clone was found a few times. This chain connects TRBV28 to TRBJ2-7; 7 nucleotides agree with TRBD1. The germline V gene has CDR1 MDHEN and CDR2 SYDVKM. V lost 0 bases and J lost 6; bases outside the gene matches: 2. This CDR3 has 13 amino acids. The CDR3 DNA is TGTGCCAGCAGTTTATGGACAGGGCGCGAGCAGTACTTC. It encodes CASSLWTGREQYF.

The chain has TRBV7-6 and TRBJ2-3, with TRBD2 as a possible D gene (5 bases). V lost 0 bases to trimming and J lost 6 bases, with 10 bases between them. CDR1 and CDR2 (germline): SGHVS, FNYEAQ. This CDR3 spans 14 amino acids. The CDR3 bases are TGTGCCAGCAGCTTAGCGGGCGGGTTCGATACGCAGTATTTT. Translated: CASSLAGGFDTQYF.

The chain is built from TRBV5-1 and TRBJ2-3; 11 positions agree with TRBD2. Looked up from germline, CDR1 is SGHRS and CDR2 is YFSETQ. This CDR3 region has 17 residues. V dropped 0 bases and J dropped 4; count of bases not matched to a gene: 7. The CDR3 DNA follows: TGCGCCAGCAGCTTGGACTTAGCGGGGGGGGCCGCAGATACGCAGTATTTT. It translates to CASSLDLAGGAADTQYF.

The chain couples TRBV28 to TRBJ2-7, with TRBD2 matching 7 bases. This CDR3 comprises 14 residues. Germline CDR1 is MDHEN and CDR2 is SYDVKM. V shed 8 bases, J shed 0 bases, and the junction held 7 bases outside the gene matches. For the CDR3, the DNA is TGTGCCAGCTTGGGAGCGGGAAGCTCCTACGAGCAGTACTTC. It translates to CASLGAGSSYEQYF.

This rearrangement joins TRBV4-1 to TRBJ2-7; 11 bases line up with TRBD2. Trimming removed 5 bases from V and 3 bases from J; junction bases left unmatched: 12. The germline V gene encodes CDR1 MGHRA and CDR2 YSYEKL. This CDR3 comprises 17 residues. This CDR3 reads CASSYGTSGSGHYEQYF. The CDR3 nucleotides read TGCGCCAGCAGCTATGGGACTAGCGGCAGTGGTCACTACGAGCAGTACTTC.

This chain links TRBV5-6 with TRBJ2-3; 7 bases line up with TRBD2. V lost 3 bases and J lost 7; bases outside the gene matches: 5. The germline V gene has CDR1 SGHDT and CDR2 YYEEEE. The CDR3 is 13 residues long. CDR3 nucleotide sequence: TGTGCCAGCAGCTCTTCCGGGGGGAATACGCAGTATTTT. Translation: CASSSSGGNTQYF.

In DNA, the CDR3 is TGTGCCTGGAGACCCGGGCAGGGTGAGGTCGGGGAGCTGTTTTTT. It specifies CAWRPGQGEVGELFF. The V and J genes are TRBV30 and TRBJ2-2; D perhaps matches TRBD1 (5 bases). The V gene lost 3 bases and the J gene lost 7 bases, with 18 bases spanning the gap. CDR1 and CDR2 from the germline V gene are GTSNPN and SVGIG (reference sequence). This CDR3 has 15 amino acids.